This is a list of T cell receptor beta chains from one sample in a study of blood T cell repertoires in COVID-19. The method was immunoSEQ multiplex PCR; TCRdb's version includes in-frame clones alone and lacks a portion of them. The data contain 150,000 to 200,000 clones, around 82% of them seen just once; the ten biggest clones take up 3.6%. The sequenced sample was PBMCs or T cells enriched from blood (not recorded which). The receptors originated from a woman in her 50s in a cohort exposed to, infected with or recovered from COVID-19 (not recorded which). Both conserved end residues are part of each CDR3. A D gene is named only where the DNA matches it firmly. Clone size, where shown, is once, few, many, or a class for clones that have expanded.

j_gene,abundance,v_gene,d_gene,CDR3aa,CDR3nt
TRBJ1-5,-,TRBV28,TRBD1,CASSPRDREVQPQHF,TGTGCCAGCAGTCCCCGGGACAGAGAGGTTCAGCCCCAGCATTTT
TRBJ1-5,-,TRBV24-1,-,CATSGKGAPNQPQHF,TGTGCCACCAGTGGGAAAGGGGCCCCCAATCAGCCCCAGCATTTT
TRBJ2-7,once,TRBV7-2,TRBD2,CASSIGLAGGYEQYF,TGTGCCAGCAGCATCGGACTAGCGGGGGGCTACGAGCAGTACTTC
TRBJ1-4,-,TRBV28,-,CASSLSTRGVNEKLFF,TGTGCCAGCAGTTTATCGACTCGGGGTGTAAATGAAAAACTGTTTTTT
TRBJ2-7,-,TRBV19,-,CASAAAGFYEQYF,TGTGCCAGTGCTGCGGCGGGGTTCTACGAGCAGTACTTC
TRBJ2-3,-,TRBV18,-,CASSPGADTQYF,TGTGCCAGCTCACCAGGAGCAGATACGCAGTATTTT
TRBJ2-2,-,TRBV9,-,CASSPSDTGELFF,TGTGCCAGCAGCCCCTCTGACACCGGGGAGCTGTTTTTT
TRBJ1-1,-,TRBV2,TRBD1,CASSGTGGGTEAFF,TGTGCCAGCAGTGGTACAGGGGGCGGGACTGAAGCTTTCTTT
TRBJ2-3,-,TRBV14,-,CASSQDHLAYTDTQYF,TGTGCCAGCAGCCAAGATCACCTAGCTTACACAGATACGCAGTATTTT
TRBJ1-4,-,TRBV10-3,TRBD1,CAISQGGGEKLFF,TGTGCCATCAGTCAGGGGGGTGGCGAAAAACTGTTTTTT
TRBJ1-6,-,TRBV5-1,TRBD1,CASSLTGEFSPLHF,TGCGCCAGCAGCTTGACAGGGGAGTTCTCACCCCTCCACTTT
TRBJ1-2,-,TRBV4-1,-,CASSQEGQRDYGYTF,TGCGCCAGCAGCCAAGAGGGGCAGCGAGACTATGGCTACACCTTC
TRBJ1-1,-,TRBV28,-,CASSSAEAFF,TGTGCCAGCAGTTCGGCTGAAGCTTTCTTT
TRBJ1-4,-,TRBV28,-,CASSLFAGAKQVGLFF,TGTGCCAGCAGTTTATTTGCAGGGGCTAAACAAGTAGGGCTGTTTTTT
TRBJ2-7,-,TRBV6-5,-,CATQRGRGDYEQYF,TGTGCCACCCAAAGGGGGAGGGGGGACTACGAGCAGTACTTC
TRBJ2-1,-,TRBV27,TRBD2,CASSLIGTSGYNEQFF,TGTGCCAGCAGTTTAATTGGGACTAGCGGGTACAATGAGCAGTTCTTC
TRBJ1-5,-,TRBV28,-,CASADRITTQPQHF,TGTGCCAGCGCCGACAGGATAACTACTCAGCCCCAGCATTTT
TRBJ2-7,-,TRBV7-2,TRBD2,CASSTSAGSYEQYF,TGTGCCAGCAGCACTTCAGCGGGGTCCTACGAGCAGTACTTC
TRBJ1-3,-,TRBV19,-,CASSRRERGNTIYF,TGTGCCAGTAGTCGCCGGGAACGAGGAAACACCATATATTTT
TRBJ1-4,-,TRBV3-1/TRBV3-2,TRBD1,CASSQFRTGGEKLFF,TGTGCCAGCAGCCAATTTCGGACAGGGGGTGAAAAACTGTTTTTT
TRBJ1-2,-,TRBV9,-,CASSPPGGGSVYGYTF,TGTGCCAGCAGTCCTCCCGGCGGGGGGTCCGTCTATGGCTACACCTTC
TRBJ2-5,once,TRBV9,-,CASSFRGSEETQYF,TGTGCCAGCAGCTTCAGAGGGAGCGAGGAGACCCAGTACTTC
TRBJ2-7,-,TRBV6-2/TRBV6-3,TRBD2,CASSYAGGPDEQYF,TGTGCCAGCAGTTACGCGGGGGGCCCCGACGAGCAGTACTTC
TRBJ2-3,-,TRBV7-7,TRBD2,CASSAGTSGGTDTQYF,TGTGCTAGCAGCGCCGGGACTAGCGGGGGGACAGATACGCAGTATTTT
TRBJ2-2,-,TRBV28,-,CASNRVVTGRELFF,TGTGCCAGCAACAGGGTTGTAACCGGCCGGGAGCTGTTTTTT
TRBJ1-6,-,TRBV30,TRBD1,CAWTYQTGGNSPLHF,TGTGCCTGGACCTACCAAACAGGGGGAAATTCACCCCTCCACTTT
TRBJ2-5,-,TRBV15,TRBD2,CATSRRAGGGETQYF,TGTGCCACCAGCAGAAGAGCGGGAGGGGGTGAGACCCAGTACTTC
TRBJ2-3,-,TRBV9,-,CASSAGGYREDTQYF,TGTGCCAGCAGCGCGGGGGGATACAGGGAAGATACGCAGTATTTT